This record covers a single TCR beta chain. Antigen specificity is unknown. Generation of TCR beta cDNA was performed by 5'RACE template switching incorporating UMIs. With the 5' RACE reads reprocessed, TCRdb shows one record per CDR3 protein and no DNA. Its table lists a few hundred thousand distinct CDR3 sequences. These data are taken from a study of T cells expressing NK-cell markers. The CDR3 is 14 amino acids. Germline lookup yields CDR1 SGHKS and CDR2 YYEKEE (reference sequence). Findings and limits, study-wide: Six or seven donors had dominant NKG2C+ clonotypes that comprised about 1.0-7.0% of their CD8+ T cells.

The chain couples TRBV5-5 to TRBJ2-7; TCRdb reports TRBD1, a call that lacks DNA to check it against. This clonotype originated in a man aged 18-30 years in good health. Sequenced input: blood T cells: a sorted CD56 or NKG2C T cell subset, CD4+ or CD8+ T cells, or bulk PBMC T cells (not recorded which). This CDR3 reads CASSGREPGEEQYF.